Presented here are 3 T cell receptor beta chains from one specimen sequenced in a study of T cell responses to AZD1222 COVID-19 vaccine. Some clones are missing from TCRdb's copy, which holds only in-frame ones; the method was immunoSEQ multiplex PCR. Among 110,000 to 150,000 clones, 85% to 95% were seen once, and the ten largest hold around 12%. The material was peripheral blood, obtained after recovery from COVID-19. Receptor source: an adult who had recovered from COVID-19.

The rearrangement joins TRBV2 to TRBJ2-1; 8 bases align to TRBD2. The CDR3 sequence is 15 residues long. Trimming cost V 3 bases and J 1 base; bases outside gene matches: 2. Germline lookup yields CDR1 SNHLY and CDR2 FYNNEI. DNA for the CDR3: TGTGCCAGCAGTGAGACGGGAGGGTCCTACAATGAGCAGTTCTTC. Encoded protein: CASSETGGSYNEQFF.

V and J are TRBV6-5 and TRBJ1-4; D not resolved. The CDR3 is 14 residues long. Between the trimmed V and J ends, which lost 8 bases and 10 bases, there was a span of 20 bases. Germline-derived CDR1 and CDR2 are MNHEY and SVGAGI. Written as DNA, the CDR3 is TGTGCCAGCGAGTTGTCTGGTGATACCCGAAAACTGTTTTTT. Protein product: CASELSGDTRKLFF.

The chain uses TRBV7-9 and TRBJ1-1; D is perhaps TRBD1 (5 bases). Per germline, CDR1 SEHNR and CDR2 FQNEAQ (reference sequence). V lost 1 base, J lost 10 bases, and 13 bases lay in between. The CDR3 runs to 13 residues. The CDR3 sequence is CASSLGTAGIAFF. In DNA, the CDR3 is TGTGCCAGCAGCTTAGGGACGGCAGGGATAGCTTTCTTT. The full variable domain, its missing parts supplied by reference TRBV7-9 and TRBJ1-1, is DTGVSQNPRHKITKRGQNVTFRCDPISEHNRLYWYRQTLGQGPEFLTYFQNEAQLEKSRLLSDRFSAERPKGSFSTLEIQRTEQGDSAMYLCASSLGTAGIAFFGQGTRLTVV.